A single sample is the source of the 28 T cell receptor beta chains below, sequenced in a study of T cells in Graves' hyperthyroidism and ophthalmopathy. Amplification of TCR beta CDR3 regions was performed using RNA transcripts as template. HTBI primers drove first-round RT-PCR of the TCR CDR3. In TCRdb, the multiplex PCR reads were re-called with MiXCR into one record per CDR3 protein. Altogether fewer than 350,000 distinct CDR3 sequences are present, around 23% being singletons, with the ten largest covering around 45%. The sample consisted of blood. These receptors were taken from a woman between 45 and 60 years old with Graves' hyperthyroidism.

V gene TRBV6-2 or TRBV6-3 combines with J gene TRBJ2-1, with 11 bases identical to TRBD2. Trimming cost V 7 bases and J 7 bases; bases outside gene matches: 3. CDR1 MNHEY and CDR2 SVGEGT come from the germline V gene. The CDR3 covers 13 residues. In nucleotides, the CDR3 is TGTGCCAGCACGACTAGCGGGATTAATGAGCAGTTCTTC. It translates to CASTTSGINEQFF.

This clonotype was recorded at least ten times. The chain carries TRBV12-3 or TRBV12-4 and TRBJ2-7; TRBD2 matches 7 bases. This CDR3 contains 15 residues. V was clipped by 3 bases and J by 1 base; unmatched bases: 6. The CDR3 protein is CASSLLRGRSYEQYF. The CDR3 nucleotides are TGTGCCAGCAGTTTGTTGCGGGGGAGATCCTACGAGCAGTACTTC.

The chain has TRBV11-2 and TRBJ2-1; D not resolved. V lost 4 bases, J lost 1 base, and 11 bases lay in between. The CDR3 contains 15 residues. Germline CDR1 SGHAT, CDR2 FQNNGV. In DNA form, the CDR3 reads TGTGCCAGCAGCTCCCAGAGAGGATCCTACAATGAGCAGTTCTTC. This encodes CASSSQRGSYNEQFF.

CDR3 region: CASSLSVLGGAGGYTF. The CDR3 DNA reads as TGCGCCAGCAGCTTGAGCGTCCTCGGAGGGGCGGGCGGCTACACCTTC. The rearrangement joins TRBV5-1 to TRBJ1-2, with D perhaps matching TRBD1 (5 bases). The CDR3 spans 16 residues. Germline V gene lookup returns CDR1 SGHRS and CDR2 YFSETQ. V lost 1 base and J 8 bases, leaving 21 bases between the germline ends.

This clonotype was observed a handful of times. This chain joins TRBV9 and TRBJ2-1; TRBD2 agrees at 9 bases. V gave up 7 bases and J gave up 4 bases; unmatched junction bases: 6. The CDR3 has 14 amino acids. Germline CDR1 and CDR2: SGDLS and YYNGEE. In DNA, the CDR3 is TGTGCCAGCGCGACCAGCGGGGGGTACAATGAGCAGTTCTTC. This encodes CASATSGGYNEQFF.

This clonotype was seen at least ten times. The chain has TRBV5-1 and TRBJ2-2; D gene unclear. This CDR3 has 15 amino acids. Per germline, CDR1 SGHRS and CDR2 YFSETQ. Trimming removed 1 base from V and 3 bases from J, with 10 bases in between. The CDR3 reads CASSLYLYDTGELFF. The CDR3 coding sequence is TGCGCCAGCAGCTTGTACCTCTACGACACCGGGGAGCTGTTTTTT. Full variable domain (missing parts from reference TRBV5-1 and TRBJ2-2): KAGVTQTPRYLIKTRGQQVTLSCSPISGHRSVSWYQQTPGQGLQFLFEYFSETQRNKGNFPGRFSGRQFSNSRSEMNVSTLELGDSALYLCASSLYLYDTGELFFGEGSRLTVL.

This clonotype was seen only a few times. V and J are TRBV5-4 and TRBJ2-5, with D possibly being TRBD1 (6 bases). This CDR3 region has 13 residues. The ends were cut back, 3 bases at V and 4 bases at J, with 10 bases in the middle. Germline V CDR1 and CDR2: SGHNT, YYREEE (reference sequence). Written as DNA, the CDR3 is TGTGCCAGCAGCTCTACAGGGTCAGAGACCCAGTACTTC. Amino acids: CASSSTGSETQYF.

Ten or more counts support this clonotype. V usage is TRBV5-5 and J usage is TRBJ2-2; 8 bases map to TRBD1. Germline CDR1 reads SGHKS; CDR2 reads YYEKEE (reference sequence). J gave up 1 base and V 4 bases, and 6 bases lay outside the gene matches. The CDR3 has 16 residues. The CDR3 DNA sequence: TGTGCCAGCAGCCCCTGGACAGGGTTGAACACCGGGGAGCTGTTTTTT. Its translation is CASSPWTGLNTGELFF.

This clonotype came up a few times. The chain is built from TRBV25-1 and TRBJ2-1; either TRBD1 or TRBD2 may fit D (5 bases each). From germline, CDR1 is MGHDK and CDR2 SYGVNS. The V end was cut by 6 bases, the J end by 0 bases, with 15 bases between. This CDR3 region has 16 residues. CDR3 region: CASRGTGASSYNEQFF. Here the CDR3 DNA reads TGTGCCAGCAGGGGGACCGGGGCGAGCTCCTACAATGAGCAGTTCTTC. Together with reference TRBV25-1 and TRBJ2-1, the CDR3 gives the full variable domain: EADIYQTPRYLVIGTGKKITLECSQTMGHDKMYWYQQDPGMELHLIHYSYGVNSTEKGDLSSESTVSRIRTEHFPLTLESARPSHTSQYLCASRGTGASSYNEQFFGPGTRLTVL.

The CDR3 here is CACSGPSGNTIYF. For the CDR3, the DNA is TGTGCCTGTAGCGGACCTTCTGGAAACACCATATATTTT. The rearrangement links TRBV30 to TRBJ1-3, with no clear D. The CDR3 runs to 13 residues. The V gene's germline CDR1 is GTSNPN and CDR2 SVGIG (reference sequence). V lost 6 bases and J lost 1, with 10 bases in between.

This clonotype was seen ten or more times. This chain's CDR3 is CASSLTGIVHYEQYF. CDR3 nucleotides: TGTGCCAGCAGTTTAACAGGGATTGTTCACTACGAGCAGTACTTC. The chain is built from TRBV28 and TRBJ2-7; TRBD1 might be the D (6 bases). The CDR3 spans 15 residues. Per the germline V gene, CDR1 is MDHEN and CDR2 is SYDVKM. V shed 2 bases and J shed 3 bases, with 14 bases lying between them.

In its sample, this clonotype was seen many times. The rearrangement joins TRBV20-1 to TRBJ1-1; possible D gene TRBD1, 5 bases. Germline values: CDR1 DFQATT, CDR2 SNEGSKA (reference sequence). V was trimmed by 6 bases and J by 4 bases, leaving 18 bases between them. The CDR3 length is 14 residues. In DNA, the CDR3 is TGCAGTGCCAAGGACGGAACCGGGGGCACTGAAGCTTTCTTT. Translated, it gives CSAKDGTGGTEAFF.

This clonotype was seen more than once but under ten times. The rearrangement links TRBV12-3 or TRBV12-4 to TRBJ2-5; no reliable D call. The V end lost 3 bases, the J end lost 5 bases, and 7 bases lay between the germline ends. CDR3 length equals 12 residues. The CDR3 region is CASSLGSETQYF. The CDR3 DNA reads as TGTGCCAGCAGTTTGGGGTCGGAGACCCAGTACTTC.

Only one count was recorded for this clonotype. The chain is built from TRBV24-1 and TRBJ2-1, with D tentatively TRBD1 (6 bases). With 0 bases removed from V and 4 bases from J, the gap between germline ends came to 6 bases. The germline V gene encodes CDR1 KGHDR and CDR2 SFDVKD. The CDR3 sequence is 14 residues long. As DNA, the CDR3 is TGTGCCACCAGTGATTTGGGACAGTACAATGAGCAGTTCTTC. Its protein is CATSDLGQYNEQFF.

This clonotype was picked up many times. The junction departs from the called germline gene at one end, perhaps through a read error. This chain links TRBV28 with TRBJ1-2; the D gene is possibly TRBD1 (6 bases). The CDR3 runs to 14 residues. The germline V gene has CDR1 MDHEN and CDR2 SYDVKM. This CDR3 is CASMGTGAIYGHTF. The DNA for the CDR3 is TGTGCCAGCATGGGCACGGGGGCGATCTATGGCCACACCTTC.

There are a few counts of this clonotype. The chain joins TRBV28 to TRBJ2-4; 7 positions match TRBD1. The CDR3 sequence is 14 residues long. The germline V gene encodes CDR1 MDHEN and CDR2 SYDVKM. After removal of 7 bases from V and 1 base from J, the junction contained 4 bases not matched to a gene. CDR3 DNA sequence: TGTGCCAGCATCCAAGGGGGCGCCAAAAACATTCAGTACTTC. It encodes CASIQGGAKNIQYF.

At least ten counts were recorded for this clonotype. The genes are TRBV30 and TRBJ1-1; D is unresolved. Trimming left V 2 bases short and J 1 base short, with 5 bases between. Germline V gene data show CDR1 as GTSNPN and CDR2 as SVGIG (reference sequence). The CDR3 length is 12 residues. The CDR3 nucleotides are TGTGCCTGGAGTATCCGGAACACTGAAGCTTTCTTT. This encodes CAWSIRNTEAFF. The full variable domain, completed using reference TRBV30 and TRBJ1-1, is SQTIHQWPATLVQPVGSPLSLECTVEGTSNPNLYWYRQAAGRGLQLLFYSVGIGQISSEVPQNLSASRPQDRQFILSSKKLLLSDSGFYLCAWSIRNTEAFFGQGTRLTVV.

This clonotype occurred many times. This CDR3 reads CASSWTGMNTEAFF. The CDR3 nucleotides are TGCGCCAGCAGCTGGACAGGCATGAACACTGAAGCTTTCTTT. The V call is TRBV5-1, the J call TRBJ1-1; 7 nucleotides align to TRBD1. With V trimmed by 3 bases and J by 0 bases, 2 bases remained unmatched. The V gene's germline CDR1 is SGHRS and CDR2 YFSETQ. This CDR3 comprises 14 residues.

The V and J genes are TRBV6-6 and TRBJ2-7, with 7 bases identical to TRBD1. The V and J ends lost 0 bases and 3 bases, in that order; junction bases with no gene match: 2. Germline V gives CDR1 MNHNY, CDR2 SVGAGI (reference sequence). There are 14 residues in the CDR3. CDR3 loop: CASSYSGTDYEQYF. The CDR3 nucleotides are TGTGCCAGCAGTTACTCCGGGACAGACTACGAGCAGTACTTC.

This clonotype was seen repeatedly, ten times or more. The chain uses TRBV20-1 and TRBJ2-5; 10 nucleotides match TRBD1. This CDR3 is built from 19 residues. The J segment lost 5 bases and the V segment lost 0 bases, leaving 18 bases of the junction unmatched. Germline assignment: CDR1 DFQATT and CDR2 SNEGSKA (reference sequence). The CDR3 DNA sequence: TGCAGTGCTAGAGATCCCCCCAGGACAGGGGGAAAATTACGGGAGACCCAGTACTTC. This sequence encodes CSARDPPRTGGKLRETQYF.

The chain employs TRBV6-1 and TRBJ1-6; perhaps TRBD1 as D (5 bases). Deletions cut 0 bases from V and 5 bases from J, with 14 bases between. Germline V gene data show CDR1 as MNHNS and CDR2 as SASEGT. CDR3 length: 17 amino acids. CDR3 sequence reads: CASSEALGDWDNSPLHF. The CDR3 region has the DNA TGTGCCAGCAGTGAAGCGTTGGGGGATTGGGATAATTCACCCCTCCACTTT.

J is TRBJ2-5 and V is TRBV24-1; 8 positions agree with TRBD1. J gave up 2 bases and V 3 bases, and 7 bases lay outside the gene matches. Germline V gives CDR1 KGHDR, CDR2 SFDVKD. The CDR3 has 16 residues. The CDR3 reads CATSDRRTGKQETQYF. For the CDR3, the DNA is TGTGCCACCAGTGATCGCCGGACAGGGAAGCAAGAGACCCAGTACTTC.

This clonotype was detected a few times. V and J are TRBV30 and TRBJ2-7; tentatively, D is TRBD2 (5 bases). V gave up 3 bases and J gave up 1 base, with 13 bases separating them. CDR3 length: 14 amino acids. CDR1 is GTSNPN, CDR2 SVGIG, per germline (reference sequence). CDR3 DNA sequence: TGTGCCTGGAGGAGGCCCGGACTTTCCTACGAGCAGTACTTC. Translating it yields CAWRRPGLSYEQYF.

Ten or more counts support this clonotype. The V call is TRBV5-1, the J call TRBJ1-1; 10 bases are shared with TRBD1. Unmatched junction bases numbered 9, after V lost 3 bases and J lost 7 bases. The germline V gene encodes CDR1 SGHRS and CDR2 YFSETQ. This CDR3 is built from 15 residues. In DNA, the CDR3 is TGCGCCAGCAGCTATCCCGACAGGGGGCACGGTGAAGCTTTCTTT. Translating gives CASSYPDRGHGEAFF.

As for this clonotype: One junction end disagrees with the germline gene, perhaps due to a read error. The genes are TRBV7-9 and TRBJ1-1; D is unclear. Looked up from germline, CDR1 is SEHNR and CDR2 is FQNEAQ (reference sequence). The CDR3 contains 15 residues. The CDR3 DNA reads as TGTGCCAGCAGCCTAGCCGGTGCTGGGGACACTGAAGCTTTCTTT. As protein: CASSLAGAGDTEAFF.

This chain joins TRBV14 and TRBJ1-6, with no clear D. Trimming removed 0 bases at V and 4 bases at J, with 16 bases between. This CDR3 comprises 18 residues. CDR1 is SGHDN and CDR2 is FVKESK in the germline V gene. Here the CDR3 DNA reads TGTGCCAGCAGCCAAGACCCCCCCTTTGGCTCGTATAATTCACCCCTCCACTTT. Translation: CASSQDPPFGSYNSPLHF.

This clonotype was seen many times. The chain recombines TRBV5-1 with TRBJ1-1; D is unclear. Germline V gene lookup returns CDR1 SGHRS and CDR2 YFSETQ. V was clipped by 4 bases and J by 0 bases, with 16 bases between them. The CDR3 length is 16 residues. This chain's CDR3 is CASSSTRASLNTEAFF. In DNA, the CDR3 is TGCGCCAGCAGCAGTACAAGAGCGAGCTTGAACACTGAAGCTTTCTTT.

The table lists this clonotype with many counts. The gene calls are TRBV30 and TRBJ1-5; D is perhaps TRBD1 (6 bases). V was clipped by 5 bases and J by 3 bases, with 17 bases between them. Germline CDR1 and CDR2: GTSNPN and SVGIG (reference sequence). The CDR3 sequence is 15 residues long. The CDR3 sequence: CAWALPGTFNQPQHF. The CDR3 DNA sequence: TGTGCCTGGGCGCTTCCGGGGACATTCAATCAGCCCCAGCATTTT.